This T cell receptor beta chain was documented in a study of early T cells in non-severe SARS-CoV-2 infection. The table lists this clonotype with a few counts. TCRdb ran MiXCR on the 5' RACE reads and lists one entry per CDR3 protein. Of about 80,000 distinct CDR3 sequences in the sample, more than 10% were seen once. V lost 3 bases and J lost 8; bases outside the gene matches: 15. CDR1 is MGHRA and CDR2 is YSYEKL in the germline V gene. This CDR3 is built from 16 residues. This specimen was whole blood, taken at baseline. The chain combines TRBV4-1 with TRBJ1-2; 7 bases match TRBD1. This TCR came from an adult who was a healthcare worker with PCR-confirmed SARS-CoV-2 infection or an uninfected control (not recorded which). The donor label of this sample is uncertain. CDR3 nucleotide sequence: TGCGCCAGCAGCCACCGACAGACAGGGCCTAGCGAGGGCTACACCTTC. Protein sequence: CASSHRQTGPSEGYTF.